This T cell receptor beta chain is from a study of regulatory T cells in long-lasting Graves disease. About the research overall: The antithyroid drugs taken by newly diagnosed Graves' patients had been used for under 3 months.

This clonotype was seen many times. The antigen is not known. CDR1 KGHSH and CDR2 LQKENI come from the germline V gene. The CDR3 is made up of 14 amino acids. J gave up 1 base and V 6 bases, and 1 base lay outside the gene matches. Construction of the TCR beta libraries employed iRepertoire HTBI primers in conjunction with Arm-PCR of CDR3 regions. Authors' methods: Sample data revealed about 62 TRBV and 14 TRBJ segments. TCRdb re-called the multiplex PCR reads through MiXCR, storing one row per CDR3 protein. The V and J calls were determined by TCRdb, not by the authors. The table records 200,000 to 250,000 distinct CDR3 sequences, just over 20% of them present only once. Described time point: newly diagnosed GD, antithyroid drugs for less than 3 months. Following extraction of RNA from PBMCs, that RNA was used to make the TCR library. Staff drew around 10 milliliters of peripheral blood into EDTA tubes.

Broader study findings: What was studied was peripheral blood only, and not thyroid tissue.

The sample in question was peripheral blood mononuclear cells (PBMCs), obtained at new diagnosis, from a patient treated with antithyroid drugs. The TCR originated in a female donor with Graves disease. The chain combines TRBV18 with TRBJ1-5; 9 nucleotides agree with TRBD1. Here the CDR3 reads CASSDRGSNQPQHF. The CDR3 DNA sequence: TGTGCCAGCTCGGACAGGGGAAGCAATCAGCCCCAGCATTTT.